This is a list of T cell receptor beta chains from one sample in a study of T cells in Graves' hyperthyroidism and ophthalmopathy. Each CDR3 protein is one row after TCRdb ran MiXCR on the multiplex PCR reads. Of about 380,000 distinct CDR3 sequences in the sample, 14% were seen once. Sequenced: blood. Source of these receptors: a woman aged 55-70 years with Graves' hyperthyroidism. Each CDR3 is given with its conserved first and last residue. D genes are given only for firm matches. Size is stated for part of the rows, as once, few or many counts, or as a class when the clone is expanded.

cdr3_length	clone_size	j_call	d_call	v_call	cdr3_aa	cdr3_nt
13	-	TRBJ1-6	-	TRBV20-1	CSAAGQPDSPLHF	TGCAGTGCCGCGGGGCAGCCGGATTCACCCCTCCACTTT
12	many	TRBJ1-4	-	TRBV28	CASSWRGWKLFF	TGTGCCAGCAGCTGGAGGGGGTGGAAACTGTTTTTT
14	-	TRBJ1-1	TRBD1	TRBV15	CATRRDRGNTEAFF	TGTGCCACCAGAAGGGACAGGGGAAACACTGAAGCTTTCTTT
15	-	TRBJ2-7	-	TRBV5-5	CASSLGGARIYEQYF	TGTGCCAGCAGCTTGGGGGGGGCCAGGATCTACGAGCAGTACTTC
15	many	TRBJ2-1	TRBD2	TRBV11-2	CASSRYGTSPNEQFF	TGTGCCAGCAGCCGCTACGGGACTAGCCCCAATGAGCAGTTCTTC
15	few	TRBJ2-1	TRBD2	TRBV20-1	CSALTGTSGSNEQFF	TGCAGTGCCCTAACCGGGACTAGCGGGAGCAATGAGCAGTTCTTC
15	many	TRBJ1-1	TRBD1	TRBV7-6	CASSLEAGGNTEAFF	TGTGCCAGCAGCTTAGAGGCAGGGGGGAACACTGAAGCTTTCTTT
16	many	TRBJ1-5	-	TRBV10-3	CAISDTRGESFQPQHF	TGTGCCATCAGTGATACCAGGGGAGAATCGTTTCAGCCCCAGCATTTT
13	many	TRBJ2-3	-	TRBV18	CASSPPIGDTQYF	TGTGCCAGCTCACCCCCGATTGGGGATACGCAGTATTTT
14	many	TRBJ1-1	TRBD1	TRBV28	CASSSGTGRTEAFF	TGTGCCAGCAGTTCAGGGACAGGGCGAACTGAAGCTTTCTTT
14	many	TRBJ2-2	-	TRBV11-2	CASSLRGNTGELFF	TGTGCCAGCAGCTTAAGGGGGAACACCGGGGAGCTGTTTTTT
16	many	TRBJ2-7	TRBD2	TRBV11-2	CASSLGIQTSVYEQYF	TGTGCCAGCAGCTTAGGTATCCAGACTAGCGTGTACGAGCAGTACTTC
13	many	TRBJ2-7	TRBD1	TRBV20-1	CSARRTGEREQYF	TGCAGTGCTCGAAGGACAGGGGAGCGGGAGCAGTACTTC
13	many	TRBJ1-1	TRBD1	TRBV6-1	CASTGTVNTEAFF	TGTGCCAGCACCGGGACAGTGAACACTGAAGCTTTCTTT
15	many	TRBJ2-5	-	TRBV27	CASSRIIWIQETQYF	TGTGCCAGCAGCCGAATTATCTGGATCCAAGAGACCCAGTACTTC
15	-	TRBJ2-1	-	TRBV2	CASSPRSGPYNEQFF	TGTGCCAGCAGTCCCCGGAGCGGGCCCTACAATGAGCAGTTCTTC
18	many	TRBJ2-3	TRBD2	TRBV27	CASSLGLAGGPRTDTQYF	TGTGCCAGCAGTCTGGGACTAGCGGGAGGGCCGCGCACAGATACGCAGTATTTT
13	many	TRBJ2-3	TRBD2	TRBV20-1	CSARSSGGDTQYF	TGCAGTGCTAGGAGCTCGGGGGGAGATACGCAGTATTTT
15	many	TRBJ2-3	-	TRBV29-1	CSGSTLGGREDTQYF	TGCAGCGGTTCGACTCTCGGCGGCCGAGAAGATACGCAGTATTTT
18	many	TRBJ2-1	TRBD2	TRBV11-3	CASSLPRTSGRGYNEQFF	TGTGCCAGCAGCTTACCACGGACTAGCGGGAGGGGGTACAATGAGCAGTTCTTC
14	-	TRBJ2-5	-	TRBV28	CATQRRDYQETQYF	TGTGCCACTCAACGTAGGGACTACCAAGAGACCCAGTACTTC
13	many	TRBJ2-5	-	TRBV10-2	CASGRDSLTAQYF	TGCGCCAGCGGCCGGGACTCTCTTACAGCCCAGTACTTC
20	many	TRBJ2-5	TRBD1	TRBV11-2	CASSLGSSAGGRGLQETQYF	TGTGCCAGCAGCTTAGGGTCGTCAGCGGGCGGCAGGGGGCTCCAAGAGACCCAGTACTTC
15	-	TRBJ1-5	-	TRBV20-1	CSARGLGQNNQPQHF	TGCAGTGCTAGAGGGTTAGGACAGAACAATCAGCCCCAGCATTTT
13	-	TRBJ1-4	-	TRBV10-2	CASRLQGNEKLFF	TGCGCCAGCCGCTTACAGGGTAATGAAAAACTGTTTTTT
14	many	TRBJ2-3	-	TRBV9	CASSVGVRADTQYF	TGTGCCAGCAGCGTAGGTGTGAGAGCAGATACGCAGTATTTT
15	many	TRBJ2-3	TRBD2	TRBV7-8	CASSPREGRSDTQYF	TGTGCCAGCAGCCCCCGGGAGGGGCGCTCAGATACGCAGTATTTT
15	many	TRBJ2-3	-	TRBV7-9	CASSSIFGATDTQYF	TGTGCCAGCAGCTCAATTTTCGGGGCCACAGATACGCAGTATTTT
16	few	TRBJ1-1	TRBD1	TRBV7-8	CASSLLTGGMNTEAFF	TGTGCCAGCAGCCTCCTGACAGGGGGCATGAACACTGAAGCTTTCTTT
14	many	TRBJ2-1	-	TRBV6-2/TRBV6-3	CASSLGGTVNEQFF	TGTGCCAGCAGCCTTGGGGGGACGGTCAATGAGCAGTTCTTC
11	many	TRBJ2-1	-	TRBV30	CAWSLRNEQFF	TGTGCCTGGAGTTTGCGCAATGAGCAGTTCTTC
11	few	TRBJ1-1	TRBD1	TRBV28	CASLDRDRAFF	TGTGCCAGCCTCGACAGGGACCGAGCTTTCTTT
13	once	TRBJ2-7	-	TRBV2	CASSSGTYYEQYF	TGTGCCAGCAGCTCCGGGACCTACTACGAGCAGTACTTC
14	many	TRBJ1-2	TRBD1	TRBV20-1	CSAPRQGTNYGYTF	TGCAGTGCCCCTAGACAGGGAACTAACTATGGCTACACCTTC
15	many	TRBJ2-2	TRBD1	TRBV30	CAGKDRGRPSGELFF	TGTGCCGGAAAGGACAGGGGGCGTCCCTCCGGGGAGCTGTTTTTT
16	many	TRBJ2-5	-	TRBV12-3/TRBV12-4	CASSPYPQGGQETQYF	TGTGCCAGCAGTCCCTACCCTCAGGGAGGACAAGAGACCCAGTACTTC
14	-	TRBJ2-3	TRBD2	TRBV2	CASKLADGTDTQYF	TGTGCCAGCAAACTAGCGGATGGCACAGATACGCAGTATTTT
16	many	TRBJ2-7	-	TRBV12-3/TRBV12-4	CASILQGAVPPWEQYF	TGTGCCAGCATTCTGCAGGGCGCGGTACCCCCGTGGGAGCAGTACTTC
16	many	TRBJ1-3	-	TRBV10-3	CAISEFTGGSGNTIYF	TGTGCCATCAGTGAGTTCACAGGAGGCTCTGGAAACACCATATATTTT
14	many	TRBJ1-5	TRBD1	TRBV30	CAWSAGQGHQPQHF	TGTGCCTGGAGTGCCGGACAGGGGCATCAGCCCCAGCATTTT
20	many	TRBJ2-3	-	TRBV6-5	CASSYSKAEFRVESTDTQYF	TGTGCCAGCAGTTACTCGAAGGCGGAGTTTCGGGTGGAAAGCACAGATACGCAGTATTTT
14	many	TRBJ1-2	-	TRBV3-1	CASSQEGTSYGYTF	TGTGCCAGCAGCCAAGAAGGCACCAGCTATGGCTACACCTTC
16	few	TRBJ2-7	-	TRBV9	CASSAAGDPLSYEQYF	TGTGCCAGCAGCGCCGCCGGGGACCCCCTATCCTACGAGCAGTACTTC
11	few	TRBJ2-1	-	TRBV18	CASSPNGGKVF	TGTGCCAGCTCACCAAACGGAGGGAAAGTCTTC
11	many	TRBJ1-1	TRBD1	TRBV12-3/TRBV12-4	CATQGDTEAFF	TGTGCCACCCAGGGGGACACTGAAGCTTTCTTT
13	many	TRBJ2-7	-	TRBV5-1	CASNAGEFYEQYF	TGCGCCAGCAATGCAGGGGAATTCTACGAGCAGTACTTC
13	many	TRBJ2-7	-	TRBV20-1	CSAFGGVGDEQYF	TGCAGTGCCTTTGGAGGGGTGGGGGACGAGCAGTACTTC
14	many	TRBJ2-5	TRBD1	TRBV6-1	CASSEAGGPVAQYF	TGTGCCAGCAGTGAAGCAGGGGGCCCGGTGGCCCAGTACTTC
14	few	TRBJ2-7	-	TRBV30	CAWSVIRTQGEQYF	TGTGCCTGGAGTGTAATTAGGACCCAAGGAGAGCAGTACTTC